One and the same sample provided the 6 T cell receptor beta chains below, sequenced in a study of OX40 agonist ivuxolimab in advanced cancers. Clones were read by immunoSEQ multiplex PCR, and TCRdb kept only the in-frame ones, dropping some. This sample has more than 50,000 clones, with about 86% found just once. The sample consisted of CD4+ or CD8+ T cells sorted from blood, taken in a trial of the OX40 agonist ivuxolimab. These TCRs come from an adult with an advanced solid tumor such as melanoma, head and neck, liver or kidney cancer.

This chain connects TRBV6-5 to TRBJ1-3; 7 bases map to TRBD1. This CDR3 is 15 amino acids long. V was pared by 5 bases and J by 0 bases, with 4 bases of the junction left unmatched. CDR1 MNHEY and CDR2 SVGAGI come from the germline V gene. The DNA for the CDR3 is TGTGCCAGCAGTCCCGACAGGGCCTCTGGAAACACCATATATTTT. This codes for CASSPDRASGNTIYF.

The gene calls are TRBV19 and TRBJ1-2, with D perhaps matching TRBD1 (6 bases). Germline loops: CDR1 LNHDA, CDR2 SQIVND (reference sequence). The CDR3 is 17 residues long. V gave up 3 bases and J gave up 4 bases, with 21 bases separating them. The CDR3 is CASSIAPDSRGGYGYTF. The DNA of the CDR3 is TGTGCCAGTAGTATCGCCCCGGACAGTAGGGGCGGCTATGGCTACACCTTC.

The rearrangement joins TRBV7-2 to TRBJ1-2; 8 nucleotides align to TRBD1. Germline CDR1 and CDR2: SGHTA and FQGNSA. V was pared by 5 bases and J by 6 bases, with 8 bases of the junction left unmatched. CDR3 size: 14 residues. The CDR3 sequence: CASSRIQGADGYTF. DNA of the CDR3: TGTGCCAGCAGCCGTATTCAGGGGGCGGATGGCTACACCTTC.

The chain's CDR3 is CSAPYNEQFF. The CDR3 region has the DNA TGCAGTGCTCCCTACAATGAGCAGTTCTTC. The chain employs TRBV20-1 and TRBJ2-1; no clear D gene. V was trimmed by 5 bases and J by 2 bases, leaving 1 base between them. Germline V gene sequence: CDR1 DFQATT, CDR2 SNEGSKA (reference sequence). The CDR3 length is 10 residues.

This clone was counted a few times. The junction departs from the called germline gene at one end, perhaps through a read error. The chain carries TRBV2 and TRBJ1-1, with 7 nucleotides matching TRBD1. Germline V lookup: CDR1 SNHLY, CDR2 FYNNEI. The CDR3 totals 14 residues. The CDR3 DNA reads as TGTGCCAGCAGTGAAGTCCTATCAGGGACAGTCTATAGCTTT. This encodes CASSEVLSGTVYSF.

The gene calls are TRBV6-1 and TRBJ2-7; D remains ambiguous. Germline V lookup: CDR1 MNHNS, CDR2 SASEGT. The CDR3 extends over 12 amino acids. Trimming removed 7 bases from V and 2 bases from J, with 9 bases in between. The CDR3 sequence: CASTLTTYEQYF. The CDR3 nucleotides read TGTGCCAGCACTTTAACCACCTACGAGCAGTACTTC.